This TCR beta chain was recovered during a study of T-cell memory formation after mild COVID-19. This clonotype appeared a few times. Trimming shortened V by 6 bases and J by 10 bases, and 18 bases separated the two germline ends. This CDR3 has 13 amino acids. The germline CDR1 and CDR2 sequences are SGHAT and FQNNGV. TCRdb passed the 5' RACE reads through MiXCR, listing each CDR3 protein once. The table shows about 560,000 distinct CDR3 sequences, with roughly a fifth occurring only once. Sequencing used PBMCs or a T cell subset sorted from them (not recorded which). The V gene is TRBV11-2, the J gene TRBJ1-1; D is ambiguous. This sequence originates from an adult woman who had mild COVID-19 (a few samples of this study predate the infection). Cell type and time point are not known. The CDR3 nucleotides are TGTGCCAGCAGTCATGCAAGCGGCCCTGGAGCTTTCTTT. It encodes CASSHASGPGAFF.